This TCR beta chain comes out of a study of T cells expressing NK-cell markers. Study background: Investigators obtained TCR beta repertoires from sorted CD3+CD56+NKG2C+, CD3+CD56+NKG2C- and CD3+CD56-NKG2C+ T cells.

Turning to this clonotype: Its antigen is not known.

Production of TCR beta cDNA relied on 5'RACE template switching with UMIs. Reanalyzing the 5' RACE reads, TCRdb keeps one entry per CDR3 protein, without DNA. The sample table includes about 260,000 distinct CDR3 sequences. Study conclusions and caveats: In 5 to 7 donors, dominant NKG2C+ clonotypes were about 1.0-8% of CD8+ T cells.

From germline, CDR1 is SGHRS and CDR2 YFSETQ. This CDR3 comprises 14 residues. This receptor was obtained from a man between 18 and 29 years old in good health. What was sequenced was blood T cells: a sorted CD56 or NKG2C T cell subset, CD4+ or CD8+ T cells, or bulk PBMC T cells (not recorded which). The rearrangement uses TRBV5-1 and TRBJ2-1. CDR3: CASSLRDLYNEQFF.